Following are 16 T cell receptor beta chains from one sample sequenced in a study of siplizumab effects on memory and regulatory T cells. Clones were sequenced by immunoSEQ multiplex PCR, and TCRdb holds only the in-frame ones, with some missing. The sample shows roughly 60,000 clones, 93% of them seen only once. Sequenced sample: CD8+ T cells sorted from blood. These receptors came from a human donor in good health.

The CDR3 nucleotides are TGTGCCAGCAGCAATCTAGCGGGAGGGCCGGGAAACATTCAGTACTTC. The encoded protein is CASSNLAGGPGNIQYF. V and J are TRBV7-9 and TRBJ2-4; 12 nucleotides align to TRBD2. CDR3 size: 16 residues. CDR1 and CDR2 from the germline V gene are SEHNR and FQNEAQ (reference sequence). The junction had 8 bases not matched to a gene; V was cut back by 5 bases and J by 6 bases.

J is TRBJ2-5 and V is TRBV7-3; D might be TRBD1 (6 bases). Matching the DNA end better, TRBJ2-7 makes the J call doubtful. The germline V gene has CDR1 SGHTA and CDR2 FQGTGA. The CDR3 totals 17 residues. CDR3: CASSTATWTAVGGEQYF. The CDR3 coding sequence is TGTGCCAGCAGCACCGCTACGTGGACAGCGGTCGGTGGCGAGCAGTACTTC.

This chain links TRBV5-4 with TRBJ2-1, with D hard to call. Germline V CDR1 and CDR2: SGHNT, YYREEE (reference sequence). CDR3 length: 15 residues. Trimming took 0 bases from V and 0 from J, leaving 7 bases between them. The CDR3 sequence is CASSLGQTSYNEQFF. CDR3 sequence (DNA): TGTGCCAGCAGCTTGGGGCAGACCTCCTACAATGAGCAGTTCTTC.

CDR3 sequence reads: CASSLAGSYNEQFF. For the CDR3, the DNA is TGTGCCAGCAGCTTGGCAGGGTCCTACAATGAGCAGTTCTTC. The chain uses TRBV7-9 and TRBJ2-1, with D possibly matching TRBD1 (5 bases). The CDR3 contains 14 residues. Trimming removed 3 bases at V and 1 base at J, with 7 bases between. Germline values: CDR1 SEHNR, CDR2 FQNEAQ (reference sequence).

The genes are TRBV7-2 and TRBJ2-5, with unresolved D. Looked up from germline, CDR1 is SGHTA and CDR2 is FQGNSA. The CDR3 runs to 13 residues. V shed 4 bases and J shed 0 bases, with 6 bases lying between them. In nucleotides, the CDR3 is TGTGCCAGCAGCTCCCCCTACCAAGAGACCCAGTACTTC. Translation: CASSSPYQETQYF.

The chain employs TRBV15 and TRBJ2-6; 8 nucleotides match TRBD2. The CDR3 is made up of 19 amino acids. Germline CDR1 and CDR2: LNHNV and YYDKDF (reference sequence). After removal of 0 bases from V and 3 bases from J, the junction contained 10 bases not matched to a gene. The CDR3 coding sequence is TGTGCCACCAGCAGAGACGCGAGCGGGAGCGTACTTGGGGCCAACGTCCTGACTTTC. Its translation: CATSRDASGSVLGANVLTF.

J is TRBJ2-7 and V is TRBV27, with 13 bases identical to TRBD2. This CDR3 has 15 amino acids. The trim removed 0 bases at V and 7 bases at J, leaving 3 bases unmatched. CDR1 and CDR2 from the germline V gene are MNHEY and SMNVEV (reference sequence). The CDR3 loop reads CASSLSLGLAGEQYF. The CDR3, as DNA: TGTGCCAGCAGTTTATCGTTGGGACTAGCGGGGGAGCAGTACTTC.

The chain carries TRBV25-1 and TRBJ2-1, with D unclear. CDR1 and CDR2 (germline): MGHDK, SYGVNS. This CDR3 has 15 amino acids. The V end lost 1 base, the J end lost 10 bases, and 17 bases lay between the germline ends. The CDR3 region is CASSELLAEVSEQFF. CDR3 in DNA: TGTGCCAGCAGTGAATTGTTAGCAGAGGTGTCGGAGCAGTTCTTC.

The chain recombines TRBV5-1 with TRBJ1-3; D is unresolved. V lost 0 bases and J 4 bases, leaving 8 bases between the germline ends. Germline CDR1 reads SGHRS; CDR2 reads YFSETQ. CDR3 length: 14 residues. The CDR3 DNA reads TGCGCCAGCAGCTTGGAGGCAGGCGGAAACACCATATATTTT. This translates into CASSLEAGGNTIYF.

CDR3 sequence: CASLGQGKETQYF. The CDR3 DNA follows: TGTGCCAGCTTAGGACAGGGAAAGGAGACCCAGTACTTC. The chain carries TRBV6-1 and TRBJ2-5; 8 nucleotides line up with TRBD1. CDR1 is MNHNS, CDR2 SASEGT, per germline. The CDR3 has 13 residues. V lost 8 bases and J lost 5; bases outside the gene matches: 7.

The chain links TRBV19 to TRBJ2-7, with D perhaps being TRBD1 or TRBD2 (5 bases each). Trimming took 3 bases from V and 2 from J, leaving 14 bases between them. There are 15 residues in the CDR3. Germline V lookup: CDR1 LNHDA, CDR2 SQIVND (reference sequence). CDR3 in DNA: TGTGCCAGTAGTATCCGAGGGGCCTCCGCCTACGAGCAGTACTTC. Amino acid sequence: CASSIRGASAYEQYF.

The CDR3 DNA reads TGTGCCAGCAGTTTGGGGGTCGGACAGGGCTACGAGCAGTACTTC. Protein: CASSLGVGQGYEQYF. The genes are TRBV28 and TRBJ2-7; 8 bases align to TRBD1. After removal of 3 bases from V and 3 bases from J, the junction contained 7 bases not matched to a gene. The CDR3 loop spans 15 amino acids. Germline values: CDR1 MDHEN, CDR2 SYDVKM.

The DNA for the CDR3 is TGCAGCGTTGAATCGGGGGTGGCCACTGAAGCTTTCTTT. Translating gives CSVESGVATEAFF. The rearrangement uses TRBV29-1 and TRBJ1-1, with D perhaps TRBD1 (5 bases). This CDR3 region has 13 residues. Germline assignment: CDR1 SQVTM and CDR2 ANQGSEA. Trimming left V 2 bases short and J 4 bases short, with 11 bases between. Full variable domain (outside the CDR3, taken from reference TRBV29-1 and TRBJ1-1): SAVISQKPSRDICQRGTSLTIQCQVDSQVTMMFWYRQQPGQSLTLIATANQGSEATYESGFVIDKFPISRPNLTFSTLTVSNMSPEDSSIYLCSVESGVATEAFFGQGTRLTVV.

The rearrangement uses TRBV5-1 and TRBJ1-5; TRBD1 aligns across 7 bases. The V gene end was trimmed by 4 bases and the J gene end by 5 bases; junction bases not matched to a gene: 6. CDR3 size: 14 residues. CDR1 SGHRS and CDR2 YFSETQ come from the germline V gene. Here the CDR3 DNA reads TGCGCCAGCAGCCCGACAGGGTTGGATCAGCCCCAGCATTTT. It translates to CASSPTGLDQPQHF.

The V gene is TRBV4-2, the J gene TRBJ2-7; no firm D call. V was clipped by 2 bases and J by 7 bases, with 12 bases between them. Per germline, CDR1 LGHNA and CDR2 YNFKEQ. This CDR3 comprises 13 residues. The CDR3 region has the DNA TGTGCCAGCAGCCAACCTGGGCGAAGTGAGCAGTACTTC. Translation: CASSQPGRSEQYF.

The gene calls are TRBV6-1 and TRBJ2-7, with D perhaps matching TRBD1 (6 bases). Deletions cut 3 bases from V and 0 bases from J, with 12 bases between. The CDR3 is 15 residues long. The germline CDR1 and CDR2 sequences are MNHNS and SASEGT. The CDR3 DNA reads as TGTGCCAGCAGTGACCGGGACAATTACTCCTACGAGCAGTACTTC. Protein product: CASSDRDNYSYEQYF.